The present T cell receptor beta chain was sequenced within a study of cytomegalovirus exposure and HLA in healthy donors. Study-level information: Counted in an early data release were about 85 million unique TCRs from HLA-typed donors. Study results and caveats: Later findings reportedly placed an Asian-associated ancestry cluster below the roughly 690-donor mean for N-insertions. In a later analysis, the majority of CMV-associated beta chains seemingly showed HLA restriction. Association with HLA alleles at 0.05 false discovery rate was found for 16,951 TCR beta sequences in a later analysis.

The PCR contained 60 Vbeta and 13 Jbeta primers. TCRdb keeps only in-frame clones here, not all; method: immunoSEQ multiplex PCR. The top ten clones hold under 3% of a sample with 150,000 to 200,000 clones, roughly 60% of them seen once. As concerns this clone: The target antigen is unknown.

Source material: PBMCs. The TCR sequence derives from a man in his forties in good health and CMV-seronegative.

The CDR3 bases are TGTGCCAGCTCCATCGACCGGGGGAATAACGAGCAGTACTTC. Translating it yields CASSIDRGNNEQYF. J is TRBJ2-7 and V is TRBV18, with D perhaps TRBD2 (6 bases). The CDR3 contains 14 residues. Looked up from germline, CDR1 is KGHSH and CDR2 is LQKENI. V lost 6 bases and J lost 5, with 17 bases in between.